Listed below are T cell receptor beta chains from one sample, sequenced in a study of blood T cell repertoires in COVID-19. TCRdb's table, derived via immunoSEQ multiplex PCR, lists solely in-frame clones and lacks some. The table includes more than 200,000 clones, 88% detected once. The sequenced sample was peripheral blood. These receptors all come from a man between 65 and 80 years old with acute or convalescent COVID-19. CDR3s include the opening cysteine and the closing phenylalanine or tryptophan. The D gene is left open where the match is weak. Where a row states a size, it is once, few, many or the class of an expanded clone; other rows omit it.

cdr3_nt | cdr3_aa | j_call | clone_size | v_call | d_call
TGTGCCAGCAGTGAAACTGAGACAGCTATCTATGGCTACACCTTC | CASSETETAIYGYTF | TRBJ1-2 | . | TRBV2 | .
TGTGCCAGCAGCTTGGGGACAGGGTTTGATGGAGATACGCAGTATTTT | CASSLGTGFDGDTQYF | TRBJ2-3 | . | TRBV11-3 | TRBD1
TGTGCCAGTTCCCCAGCTAACTATGGCTACACCTTC | CASSPANYGYTF | TRBJ1-2 | . | TRBV19 | .
TGTGCCAGTAGCGAAAGAGGACAGGGGGCGCGTGGCTACACCTTC | CASSERGQGARGYTF | TRBJ1-2 | . | TRBV19 | TRBD1
TGTGCCAGCAGCTTGGAGTGGCAGGGGGCGGGTGGCTACACCTTC | CASSLEWQGAGGYTF | TRBJ1-2 | . | TRBV5-4 | TRBD1
TGTGCCAGTAGTAAGAGCGGGGAACGACGGGAGGCGTCCTACAATGAGCAGTTCTTC | CASSKSGERREASYNEQFF | TRBJ2-1 | . | TRBV19 | TRBD2
TGCAGTGCTAGTGGACAGATCCTCTATGGCTACACCTTC | CSASGQILYGYTF | TRBJ1-2 | . | TRBV20-1 | .
TGCGCCAGCAGCTACGGGACAGGGGCTAGCGAGCAGTACTTC | CASSYGTGASEQYF | TRBJ2-7 | . | TRBV5-1 | TRBD1
TGTGCCAGTAGTATCCTAGCGGGAGGTTCTACAGATACGCAGTATTTT | CASSILAGGSTDTQYF | TRBJ2-3 | once | TRBV19 | TRBD2
TGTGCCAGCAGCATGACTAGCCTCTCCTACGAGCAGTACTTC | CASSMTSLSYEQYF | TRBJ2-7 | . | TRBV6-5 | TRBD2
TGCGCCAGCAGCTTGACTAGCGGGAGCACAGATACGCAGTATTTT | CASSLTSGSTDTQYF | TRBJ2-3 | . | TRBV5-1 | TRBD2
TGCGCCAGCAGCTTGTCGGGACAGGGCGTTTATGGCTACACCTTC | CASSLSGQGVYGYTF | TRBJ1-2 | . | TRBV5-1 | TRBD1
TGTGCCAGCAGCTCCGGGGGAGCCACCTACAATGAGCAGTTCTTC | CASSSGGATYNEQFF | TRBJ2-1 | . | TRBV5-4 | .
TGTGCCAGCAGTTCCTCCGGGACTAGCCGTGAGACCCAGTACTTC | CASSSSGTSRETQYF | TRBJ2-5 | . | TRBV6-2/TRBV6-3 | TRBD2
TGTGCCACCAGCAGAGTGACCTCTAGCGGGAGCTACGAGCAGTACTTC | CATSRVTSSGSYEQYF | TRBJ2-7 | . | TRBV15 | TRBD2
TGTGCCAGCACTGTCGACAGGGTCAAGGGCGGGGAGCTGTTTTTT | CASTVDRVKGGELFF | TRBJ2-2 | . | TRBV6-5 | TRBD1
TGTGCCACCAGCAGAGTTCCAGGCAATCGTTATCTCCTCCACTTT | CATSRVPGNRYLLHF | TRBJ1-6 | . | TRBV15 | .